This T cell receptor beta chain comes out of a study of immune characterization of retroperitoneal liposarcoma. This CDR3 region has 15 residues. From germline, CDR1 is MNHNS and CDR2 SASEGT. The trim removed 8 bases at V and 3 bases at J, leaving 8 bases unmatched. TCRdb re-called the PCR reads with MiXCR, one entry per CDR3 protein. The sample holds approximately 11,000 distinct CDR3 sequences, roughly a quarter seen once. Sequenced: blood. This rearrangement joins TRBV6-1 to TRBJ2-2; 8 bases fit TRBD1. The sequence was obtained from a male donor with retroperitoneal liposarcoma. The DNA of the CDR3 is TGTGCCAGCGGTAGGGGGACAGGCTACACCGGGGAGCTGTTTTTT. It codes for CASGRGTGYTGELFF.